Shown below are 3 T cell receptor beta chains from a single sample sequenced in a study of prognosis after radiotherapy for stage I lung cancer. Amplification of the TCR beta CDR3 (from genomic DNA) was done by two-round multiplex PCR. First-round PCR employed TRBV- and TRBJ-specific primers for each gene. TCRdb reprocessed the multiplex PCR reads with MiXCR, giving one entry per CDR3 protein. The sample has roughly 38,000 distinct CDR3 sequences, around 22% seen once. Sequences were derived from PBMCs, sampled before or after stereotactic body radiation therapy (not recorded which). The source of these receptors is a donor at least 50 years old with non-small cell lung cancer.

In its sample, this clonotype was seen many times. The chain is built from TRBV5-5 and TRBJ1-3, with unresolved D. V was pared by 2 bases and J by 0 bases, with 9 bases between. Germline assignment: CDR1 SGHKS and CDR2 YYEKEE (reference sequence). This CDR3 is built from 15 residues. For the CDR3, the DNA is TGTGCCAGCAGCTTTGACCTCCTCTCTGGAAACACCATATATTTT. Translated: CASSFDLLSGNTIYF.

Ten or more counts support this clonotype. The CDR3 here is CSAIIPTASSTDTQYF. CDR3 nucleotide sequence: TGCAGTGCAATCATCCCGACAGCCTCGAGTACAGATACGCAGTATTTT. J is TRBJ2-3 and V is TRBV20-1, with D perhaps matching TRBD1 (5 bases). The germline V gene encodes CDR1 DFQATT and CDR2 SNEGSKA (reference sequence). The V end lost 6 bases, the J end lost 3 bases, and 22 bases lay between the germline ends. There are 16 residues in the CDR3.

This clonotype was seen ten or more times. The chain uses TRBV12-3 or TRBV12-4 and TRBJ2-3, with TRBD2 identical over 11 bases. The CDR3 runs 16 residues. With 1 base clipped from V and 2 bases from J, the junction kept 2 bases outside the gene matches. As DNA, the CDR3 is TGTGCCAGCAGTTTAGAACTAGCGGGGGACACAGATACGCAGTATTTT. Amino acid sequence: CASSLELAGDTDTQYF.